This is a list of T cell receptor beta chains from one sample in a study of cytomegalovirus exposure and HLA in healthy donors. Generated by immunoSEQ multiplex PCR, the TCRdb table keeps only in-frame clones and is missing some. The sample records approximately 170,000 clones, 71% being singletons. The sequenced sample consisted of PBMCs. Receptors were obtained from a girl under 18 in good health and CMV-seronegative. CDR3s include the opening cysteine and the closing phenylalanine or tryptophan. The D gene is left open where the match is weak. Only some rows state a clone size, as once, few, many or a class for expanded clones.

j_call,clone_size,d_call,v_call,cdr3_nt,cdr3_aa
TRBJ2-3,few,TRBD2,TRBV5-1,TGCGCCAGCAGTCTAACGGGGGGGAAAACAGATACGCAGTATTTT,CASSLTGGKTDTQYF
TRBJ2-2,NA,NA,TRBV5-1,TGCGCCAGCGGGGCGGACCTGAACACCGGGGAGCTGTTTTTT,CASGADLNTGELFF
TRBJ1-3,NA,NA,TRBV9,TGTGCCAGCAGCGCACAGGGTAGTGGAAACACCATATATTTT,CASSAQGSGNTIYF
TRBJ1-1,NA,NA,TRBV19,TGTGCCAGTAGTATAGATCCCGGCAGGGTGGGAACTGAAGCTTTCTTT,CASSIDPGRVGTEAFF
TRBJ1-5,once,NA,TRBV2,TGTGCCAGCAGTAAAGGGAGTAATCAGCCCCAGCATTTT,CASSKGSNQPQHF
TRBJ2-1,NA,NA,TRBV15,TGTGCCACCAGCTCCGGGACACTTACGGATGAGCAGTTCTTC,CATSSGTLTDEQFF
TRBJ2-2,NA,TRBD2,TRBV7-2,TGTGCCAGCAGGGAGCGGGGGGACACCGGGGAGCTGTTTTTT,CASRERGDTGELFF
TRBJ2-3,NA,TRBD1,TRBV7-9,TGTGCCAGCAGCTCGGACAGGGTGGCAGATACGCAGTATTTT,CASSSDRVADTQYF
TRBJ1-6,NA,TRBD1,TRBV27,TGTGCCAGCAGTTTATACAGGGGGGGATCACCCCTCCACTTT,CASSLYRGGSPLHF
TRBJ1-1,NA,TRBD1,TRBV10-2,TGCGCCAGCAGCGCGGACAGGGGTGAGGCTTTCTTT,CASSADRGEAFF
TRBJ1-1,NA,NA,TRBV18,TGTGCCAGCTCACCGGACCCCGCCTTGGACAGCTTGAACACTGAAGCTTTCTTT,CASSPDPALDSLNTEAFF
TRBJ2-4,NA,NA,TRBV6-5,TGTGCCAGCTCTAGGGGAACGATTCAGTACTTC,CASSRGTIQYF
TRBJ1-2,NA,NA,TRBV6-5,TGTGCCAGCAGTTACTCCTCAGGGGACCCTTGGGGCTACACCTTC,CASSYSSGDPWGYTF
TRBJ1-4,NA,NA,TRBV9,TGTGCCAGCAGCGTAGCTGACCAGGGTAATGAAAAACTGTTTTTT,CASSVADQGNEKLFF
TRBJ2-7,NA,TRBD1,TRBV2,TGTGCCAGCAGGGGACAGGGGGCGTCCTCCTACGAGCAGTACTTC,CASRGQGASSYEQYF
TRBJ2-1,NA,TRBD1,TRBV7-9,TGTGCCAGCATCACGACGGCAGGGGGCAATGAGCAGTTCTTC,CASITTAGGNEQFF
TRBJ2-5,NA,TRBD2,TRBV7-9,TGTGCCAGCAGCCCACCTAGCGGGTACCAAGAGACCCAGTACTTC,CASSPPSGYQETQYF
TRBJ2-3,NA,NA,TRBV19,TGTGCCAGTAGTCCCACCGGCCAGGGAACAGATACGCAGTATTTT,CASSPTGQGTDTQYF
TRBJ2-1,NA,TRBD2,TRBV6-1,TGTGCCAGCAGTCTAGCGGGGGGCAATGAGCAGTTCTTC,CASSLAGGNEQFF
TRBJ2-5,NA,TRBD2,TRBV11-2,TGTGCCAGCAGCTTAGGGACTAGCGGCCAAGAGACCCAGTACTTC,CASSLGTSGQETQYF
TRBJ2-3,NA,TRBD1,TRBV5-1,TGCGCCAGCAGAAATAGACAGGGGGAGGTAGATACGCAGTATTTT,CASRNRQGEVDTQYF
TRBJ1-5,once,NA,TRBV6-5,TGTGCCAGCAGGACAGGCAACCAGCCCCAGCATTTT,CASRTGNQPQHF